A single sample gave rise to the 20 T cell receptor beta chains below, sequenced in a study of cytomegalovirus exposure and HLA in healthy donors. Researchers ran the PCR with 60 Vbeta and 13 Jbeta primers. Only in-frame clones appear in the TCRdb table, and some are missing; sequencing was by immunoSEQ multiplex PCR. The sample includes approximately 51,000 clones. The sample comprised PBMCs. These receptors were collected from a man aged 35 to 55 in good health and CMV-seropositive.

The chain joins TRBV7-9 to TRBJ2-3; 8 positions match TRBD2. This CDR3 is built from 16 residues. Germline CDR1 reads SEHNR; CDR2 reads FQNEAQ (reference sequence). V dropped 5 bases and J dropped 0; count of bases not matched to a gene: 7. CDR3: CASSGQQRESTDTQYF. In DNA, the CDR3 is TGTGCCAGCAGCGGACAGCAGCGGGAGAGCACAGATACGCAGTATTTT.

This chain connects TRBV18 to TRBJ1-1; 7 nucleotides align to TRBD1. This CDR3 has 14 amino acids. V was pared by 2 bases and J by 7 bases, with 7 bases of the junction left unmatched. Germline V CDR1 and CDR2: KGHSH, LQKENI. Here the CDR3 reads CASSPLEGAGEAFF. CDR3 sequence (DNA): TGTGCCAGCTCACCATTGGAGGGGGCTGGTGAAGCTTTCTTT.

The chain employs TRBV27 and TRBJ2-2; the match to TRBD2 covers 13 bases. The CDR3 totals 16 residues. The germline CDR1 and CDR2 sequences are MNHEY and SMNVEV (reference sequence). Unmatched junction bases numbered 3, after V lost 4 bases and J lost 4 bases. The CDR3 DNA follows: TGTGCCAGCAGTTCCGGACTAGCGGGGGTCACCGGGGAGCTGTTTTTT. This encodes CASSSGLAGVTGELFF.

V gene TRBV7-2 combines with J gene TRBJ2-3, with 8 bases aligning to TRBD2. With 1 base clipped from V and 5 bases from J, the junction kept 5 bases outside the gene matches. Germline V gives CDR1 SGHTA, CDR2 FQGNSA. This CDR3 region has 15 residues. The CDR3 loop reads CASSLVAGGIDTQYF. In DNA form, the CDR3 reads TGTGCCAGCAGCTTAGTGGCGGGGGGAATAGATACGCAGTATTTT.

The rearrangement uses TRBV29-1 and TRBJ2-5; D perhaps matches TRBD2 (6 bases). Germline CDR1 is SQVTM and CDR2 is ANQGSEA. The CDR3 contains 12 residues. V lost 4 bases and J lost 6, with 12 bases in between. In DNA form, the CDR3 reads TGCAGCGTTGTGGAGGGGTCCAAGACCCAGTACTTC. Translated: CSVVEGSKTQYF. Drawing the rest from reference TRBV29-1 and TRBJ2-5, the complete variable domain is SAVISQKPSRDICQRGTSLTIQCQVDSQVTMMFWYRQQPGQSLTLIATANQGSEATYESGFVIDKFPISRPNLTFSTLTVSNMSPEDSSIYLCSVVEGSKTQYFGPGTRLLVL.

V is TRBV4-1 and J is TRBJ1-1, with a weak D call TRBD1 (6 bases). The CDR3 extends over 15 amino acids. The V end was cut by 1 base, the J end by 10 bases, with 19 bases between. Germline V CDR1 and CDR2: MGHRA, YSYEKL. The CDR3 nucleotides are TGCGCCAGCAGCCAAGCAAACCCACAGGGTCCGGGAGCTTTCTTT. Its translation is CASSQANPQGPGAFF.

This chain joins TRBV14 and TRBJ2-3; maybe TRBD2 (5 bases). The germline V gene has CDR1 SGHDN and CDR2 FVKESK. The CDR3 is made up of 13 amino acids. The V and J ends lost 6 bases and 2 bases respectively, with 9 bases between them. The chain's CDR3 is CASRLGPTDTQYF. The CDR3 DNA reads TGTGCCAGCAGACTAGGGCCCACAGATACGCAGTATTTT. Using reference TRBV14 and TRBJ2-3 for the parts outside the CDR3, the full variable domain is EAGVTQFPSHSVIEKGQTVTLRCDPISGHDNLYWYRRVMGKEIKFLLHFVKESKQDESGMPNNRFLAERTGGTYSTLKVQPAELEDSGVYFCASRLGPTDTQYFGPGTRLTVL.

The genes are TRBV28 and TRBJ2-3; 7 positions match TRBD1. There are 13 residues in the CDR3. CDR1 is MDHEN and CDR2 is SYDVKM in the germline V gene. V lost 5 bases and J lost 2; bases outside the gene matches: 1. The CDR3 reads CASSGTVTDTQYF. CDR3 DNA: TGTGCCAGCAGTGGGACAGTCACAGATACGCAGTATTTT.

The gene calls are TRBV6-6 and TRBJ2-3, with unresolved D. The germline V gene has CDR1 MNHNY and CDR2 SVGAGI (reference sequence). The CDR3 runs to 11 residues. V lost 5 bases, J lost 2 bases, and 2 bases lay in between. The chain's CDR3 is CASSHTDTQYF. In DNA, the CDR3 is TGTGCCAGCAGTCACACAGATACGCAGTATTTT.

The chain uses TRBV18 and TRBJ1-1; perhaps TRBD1 as D (5 bases). This CDR3 is built from 15 residues. The germline gives CDR1 KGHSH, CDR2 LQKENI. Trimming cost V 3 bases and J 0 bases, with 11 bases left between them. CDR3 sequence (DNA): TGTGCCAGCTCACCGGGAGGGGTCATGAACACTGAAGCTTTCTTT. It encodes CASSPGGVMNTEAFF.

CDR3 DNA: TGCAGCGTCCAGGGGGACGGGCAGCCCCAGCATTTT. Its protein product is CSVQGDGQPQHF. The chain is built from TRBV29-1 and TRBJ1-5; 7 nucleotides agree with TRBD1. Germline V CDR1 and CDR2: SQVTM, ANQGSEA. The CDR3 spans 12 residues. Trimming cost V 6 bases and J 7 bases; bases outside gene matches: 6. The complete variable domain, with remaining parts taken from reference TRBV29-1 and TRBJ1-5, reads SAVISQKPSRDICQRGTSLTIQCQVDSQVTMMFWYRQQPGQSLTLIATANQGSEATYESGFVIDKFPISRPNLTFSTLTVSNMSPEDSSIYLCSVQGDGQPQHFGDGTRLSIL.

The chain employs TRBV18 and TRBJ2-1; 10 positions match TRBD2. The CDR3 is 16 amino acids. Per the germline V gene, CDR1 is KGHSH and CDR2 is LQKENI. V gave up 3 bases and J gave up 5 bases; unmatched junction bases: 7. Written as DNA, the CDR3 is TGTGCCAGCTCACCCCTCGGGACTAGCGCCCACAATGAGCAGTTCTTC. Its protein product is CASSPLGTSAHNEQFF.

This chain uses TRBV9 with TRBJ2-7; D is perhaps TRBD2 (6 bases). This CDR3 comprises 15 residues. V was cut by 4 bases and J by 3 bases, with 17 bases left in between. Germline CDR1 is SGDLS and CDR2 is YYNGEE. The CDR3 region is CASSPQAGPLYEQYF. The CDR3 DNA reads TGTGCCAGCAGCCCCCAGGCGGGACCCCTCTACGAGCAGTACTTC.

The rearrangement uses TRBV28 and TRBJ2-1, with D tentatively TRBD1 (6 bases). Germline lookup yields CDR1 MDHEN and CDR2 SYDVKM. The CDR3 totals 13 residues. With 1 base removed from V and 6 bases from J, the gap between germline ends came to 7 bases. This chain's CDR3 is CASSLYRVNEQFF. In DNA, the CDR3 is TGTGCCAGCAGTTTATACAGGGTCAATGAGCAGTTCTTC.

The rearrangement uses TRBV19 and TRBJ2-7; 8 bases align to TRBD1. V was clipped by 1 base and J by 9 bases; unmatched bases: 11. Per the germline V gene, CDR1 is LNHDA and CDR2 is SQIVND (reference sequence). The CDR3 has 15 amino acids. This CDR3 reads CASSIAGGQAPVQYF. CDR3 DNA sequence: TGTGCCAGTAGTATAGCTGGGGGACAGGCCCCGGTGCAGTACTTC.

This chain connects TRBV6-1 to TRBJ1-1; 7 bases line up with TRBD1. The germline CDR1 and CDR2 sequences are MNHNS and SASEGT. After removal of 4 bases from V and 5 bases from J, the junction contained 10 bases not matched to a gene. The CDR3 loop spans 15 amino acids. This CDR3 reads CASSVGRTGWTEAFF. The CDR3 DNA reads as TGTGCCAGCAGTGTCGGTCGGACAGGTTGGACTGAAGCTTTCTTT.

The chain couples TRBV6-5 to TRBJ1-1, with D unclear. Trimming cost V 5 bases and J 1 base, with 2 bases left between them. The CDR3 consists of 11 residues. The germline gives CDR1 MNHEY, CDR2 SVGAGI. CDR3 sequence (DNA): TGTGCCAGCAGTCGGAACACTGAAGCTTTCTTT. It encodes CASSRNTEAFF.

This chain uses TRBV6-6 with TRBJ1-1; the D gene is possibly TRBD1 (6 bases). Germline CDR1 reads MNHNY; CDR2 reads SVGAGI (reference sequence). The V and J ends lost 5 bases and 2 bases respectively, with 12 bases between them. There are 14 residues in the CDR3. CDR3 sequence: CASSKQGVNTEAFF. Written as DNA, the CDR3 is TGTGCCAGCAGTAAACAGGGAGTTAACACTGAAGCTTTCTTT.

This chain connects TRBV10-1 to TRBJ1-2; D is perhaps TRBD1 (5 bases). Germline V CDR1 and CDR2: WNHNN, SYGVQD (reference sequence). Trimming cost V 2 bases and J 7 bases, with 11 bases left between them. The CDR3 has 13 amino acids. The CDR3 region has the DNA TGCGCCAGCAGTGAGGACAGAGTCCGTGGCTACACCTTC. It translates to CASSEDRVRGYTF.

The chain links TRBV28 to TRBJ1-5; weak D call: TRBD1 (6 bases). The germline V gene encodes CDR1 MDHEN and CDR2 SYDVKM. Trimming cost V 7 bases and J 7 bases, with 11 bases left between them. The CDR3 is 12 residues long. The CDR3 sequence: CASIRGKQPQHF. The CDR3 DNA reads TGTGCCAGCATAAGGGGGAAACAGCCCCAGCATTTT.